These 27 T cell receptor beta chains originate from one sample sequenced in a study of vaccination and CD4 T cells after COVID-19. These receptors have no known antigen. Cultured CD4+ T cell DNA underwent sequencing with the Oncomine TCR Beta short-read assay. Via MiXCR, TCRdb re-called the PCR reads, giving one row per CDR3 protein. This sample has 9,500 to 13,000 distinct CDR3 sequences, with around 58% found just once. Treatment noted: approximately 9-day PBMC culture with coronavirus spike peptide pools or control peptides (ViraFEST assay). The sample comprised CD4+ T cells from blood, cultured in vitro. The receptor source for this set is a human donor who had recovered from COVID-19.

The chain is built from TRBV27 and TRBJ1-5; weak D call: TRBD1 (5 bases). The CDR3 is 15 amino acids. Germline assignment: CDR1 MNHEY and CDR2 SMNVEV (reference sequence). Trimming cost V 3 bases and J 7 bases, with 16 bases left between them. CDR3: CASSLGGRLEQPQHF. Written as DNA, the CDR3 is TGTGCCAGCAGTTTGGGGGGTAGGCTGGAACAGCCCCAGCATTTT.

The rearrangement links TRBV6-2 or TRBV6-3 to TRBJ1-5, with 10 bases fitting TRBD1. V lost 5 bases to trimming and J lost 2 bases; unmatched junction nucleotides: 18. Germline V gives CDR1 MNHEY, CDR2 SVGEGT. The CDR3 is 20 amino acids. CDR3 DNA sequence: TGTGCCAGCAGTCGCTTATCCAGGACAGGGGGAAGTTCGGGCAATCAGCCCCAGCATTTT. The encoded protein is CASSRLSRTGGSSGNQPQHF.

The chain has TRBV10-3 and TRBJ1-3; possibly TRBD1 for D (5 bases). Germline CDR1 is ENHRY and CDR2 is SYGVKD. V was cut by 3 bases and J by 4 bases, with 10 bases left in between. CDR3 size: 14 residues. The CDR3 sequence: CAISDRVGGNTIYF. In DNA, the CDR3 is TGTGCCATCAGTGACAGGGTTGGCGGAAACACCATATATTTT.

This clonotype was counted a few times. The CDR3 spells CASQPGLAGDTNTGELFF. CDR3 sequence (DNA): TGTGCCAGCCAGCCGGGACTAGCGGGGGACACCAACACCGGGGAGCTGTTTTTT. The chain has TRBV19 and TRBJ2-2; 14 positions match TRBD2. The germline V gene encodes CDR1 LNHDA and CDR2 SQIVND (reference sequence). The CDR3 runs 18 residues. Unmatched junction bases numbered 11, after V lost 9 bases and J lost 2 bases. The variable domain in full, with the rest retrieved from reference TRBV19 and TRBJ2-2, is DGGITQSPKYLFRKEGQNVTLSCEQNLNHDAMYWYRQDPGQGLRLIYYSQIVNDFQKGDIAEGYSVSREKKESFPLTVTSAQKNPTAFYLCASQPGLAGDTNTGELFFGEGSRLTVL.

By proportion, this clonotype is large. V gene TRBV30 combines with J gene TRBJ1-2, with 12 bases that match TRBD1. The CDR3 contains 13 residues. The germline CDR1 and CDR2 sequences are GTSNPN and SVGIG (reference sequence). V was clipped by 7 bases and J by 2 bases; unmatched bases: 2. CDR3 DNA sequence: TGTGCCTTGGGACAGGGGGCAAACTATGGCTACACCTTC. Protein product: CALGQGANYGYTF. Supplemented by reference TRBV30 and TRBJ1-2, the full variable domain reads SQTIHQWPATLVQPVGSPLSLECTVEGTSNPNLYWYRQAAGRGLQLLFYSVGIGQISSEVPQNLSASRPQDRQFILSSKKLLLSDSGFYLCALGQGANYGYTFGSGTRLTVV.

J is TRBJ2-2 and V is TRBV5-4; the match to TRBD2 covers 12 bases. The V and J ends lost 1 base and 5 bases, in that order; junction bases with no gene match: 12. Germline CDR1 is SGHNT and CDR2 is YYREEE (reference sequence). CDR3 length: 19 amino acids. The chain's CDR3 is CASSLFSFGLAGRTGELFF. The CDR3 coding sequence is TGTGCCAGCAGCTTGTTTTCTTTTGGACTAGCGGGAAGAACCGGGGAGCTGTTTTTT.

This clonotype appeared a few times. V and J are TRBV20-1 and TRBJ2-2; D remains ambiguous. Germline CDR1 is DFQATT and CDR2 is SNEGSKA (reference sequence). The CDR3 has 17 residues. The V end was cut by 5 bases, the J end by 2 bases, with 21 bases between. The CDR3 nucleotides are TGCAGTGCTCTAGAGCCGGAGACTGGGGAAAACACCGGGGAGCTGTTTTTT. Amino acids: CSALEPETGENTGELFF.

A few counts support this clonotype. The V and J genes are TRBV20-1 and TRBJ2-5; D gene uncertain. Trimming shortened V by 6 bases and J by 5 bases, and 19 bases separated the two germline ends. In germline, CDR1 is DFQATT, CDR2 SNEGSKA (reference sequence). This CDR3 has 14 amino acids. The CDR3 loop reads CSAEYGAVMETQYF. The CDR3 DNA sequence: TGCAGTGCCGAATATGGTGCAGTTATGGAGACCCAGTACTTC.

The chain employs TRBV7-2 and TRBJ2-3, with no clear D. CDR1 SGHTA and CDR2 FQGNSA come from the germline V gene. The CDR3 spans 11 residues. V dropped 6 bases and J dropped 3 bases, with 4 bases sitting between them. CDR3 DNA: TGTGCCAGCAGTTTTACAGATACGCAGTATTTT. As protein: CASSFTDTQYF.

The rearrangement joins TRBV6-1 to TRBJ2-6, with a weak D call TRBD1 (6 bases). The CDR3 has 19 amino acids. Trimming removed 4 bases at V and 1 base at J, with 20 bases between. The V gene's germline CDR1 is MNHNS and CDR2 SASEGT. CDR3 nucleotides: TGTGCCAGCAGTGTAAGAGTTTGGACAGAACCATCTGGGGCCAACGTCCTGACTTTC. The encoded protein is CASSVRVWTEPSGANVLTF.

This clonotype was picked up a small number of times. The chain couples TRBV2 to TRBJ1-1; the D is unclear. The CDR3 runs 12 residues. Per germline, CDR1 SNHLY and CDR2 FYNNEI. V lost 6 bases and J lost 1, with 6 bases in between. CDR3 region: CASRAANTEAFF. The DNA of the CDR3 is TGTGCCAGCAGGGCAGCGAACACTGAAGCTTTCTTT.

In this sample, this clonotype turned up a few times. The chain employs TRBV6-2 or TRBV6-3 and TRBJ1-5; no firm D call. Between the trimmed V and J ends, which lost 0 bases and 6 bases, there was a span of 3 bases. Germline V CDR1 and CDR2: MNHEY, SVGEGT. The CDR3 runs 12 residues. The CDR3 spells CASSYSLQPQHF. CDR3 coding DNA: TGTGCCAGCAGTTACTCTCTTCAGCCCCAGCATTTT.

V is TRBV7-2 and J is TRBJ1-1, with 7 bases fitting TRBD1. CDR1 is SGHTA and CDR2 is FQGNSA in the germline V gene. The junction had 17 bases not matched to a gene; V was cut back by 4 bases and J by 3 bases. CDR3 length: 18 amino acids. CDR3 DNA: TGTGCCAGCAGCTCTGCCTGGACAGGTCGGTTAGGGGACACTGAAGCTTTCTTT. Its translation: CASSSAWTGRLGDTEAFF.

The V and J genes are TRBV28 and TRBJ1-1; 7 nucleotides match TRBD1. V trimming: 4 bases; J trimming: 3 bases; junction bases outside the gene matches: 5. This CDR3 is 14 amino acids long. CDR1 and CDR2 (germline): MDHEN, SYDVKM. CDR3 bases: TGTGCCAGCAGTTCGCTACAGGGGCACACTGAAGCTTTCTTT. Translated: CASSSLQGHTEAFF.

The V gene is TRBV29-1, the J gene TRBJ2-7; the match to TRBD2 covers 13 bases. J lost 2 bases, V lost 5 bases, and 3 bases had no gene match. The CDR3 covers 14 residues. CDR1 is SQVTM and CDR2 is ANQGSEA in the germline V gene. The chain's CDR3 is CSVPGTSGTYEQYF. The CDR3 DNA sequence: TGCAGCGTTCCTGGGACTAGCGGGACCTACGAGCAGTACTTC.

A few counts support this clonotype. The chain has TRBV2 and TRBJ1-6; no clear D. The CDR3 is made up of 11 amino acids. V lost 1 base and J lost 13, with 5 bases in between. Germline V CDR1 and CDR2: SNHLY, FYNNEI. CDR3 sequence (DNA): TGTGCCAGCAGTGAAGGGGTTCCCCTCCACTTT. This gives the protein CASSEGVPLHF.

This clonotype has a handful of counts. V and J are TRBV20-1 and TRBJ2-6; D remains ambiguous. From germline, CDR1 is DFQATT and CDR2 SNEGSKA (reference sequence). CDR3 length: 14 residues. Trimming removed 6 bases from V and 0 bases from J, with 9 bases in between. CDR3 amino acids: CSAGFSSGANVLTF. CDR3 nucleotides: TGCAGTGCCGGGTTTTCCTCTGGGGCCAACGTCCTGACTTTC.

This chain uses TRBV11-2 with TRBJ1-5; D is ambiguous. CDR1 is SGHAT and CDR2 is FQNNGV in the germline V gene. The V end lost 2 bases, the J end lost 7 bases, and 12 bases lay between the germline ends. The CDR3 spans 14 residues. In DNA form, the CDR3 reads TGTGCCAGCAGCTTAAACCGAGCGGGACAGCCCCAGCATTTT. As protein: CASSLNRAGQPQHF.

V is TRBV11-3 and J is TRBJ2-7; 8 bases match TRBD2. The length of the CDR3 is 13 residues. Germline V lookup: CDR1 SGHNT, CDR2 YENEEA. V gave up 1 base and J gave up 8 bases; unmatched junction bases: 4. The CDR3 protein is CASSLAASGQQYF. DNA of the CDR3: TGTGCCAGCAGCTTAGCGGCTAGCGGGCAGCAGTACTTC.

The chain uses TRBV5-1 and TRBJ2-5; tentatively, D is TRBD1 (6 bases). Between the trimmed V and J ends, which lost 0 bases and 5 bases, there was a span of 14 bases. Germline-derived CDR1 and CDR2 are SGHRS and YFSETQ. The CDR3 extends over 15 amino acids. CDR3 nucleotides: TGCGCCAGCAGCTTGGATGGGGACAAGTGGGAGACCCAGTACTTC. It yields the protein CASSLDGDKWETQYF.

V and J are TRBV7-9 and TRBJ1-1, with 7 positions matching TRBD1. V trimming: 4 bases; J trimming: 0 bases; junction bases outside the gene matches: 8. Germline V gene sequence: CDR1 SEHNR, CDR2 FQNEAQ (reference sequence). The CDR3 spans 16 residues. The CDR3 DNA sequence: TGTGCCAGCAGCTCGCACGTGACAGGGATGAACACTGAAGCTTTCTTT. Residues: CASSSHVTGMNTEAFF.

The chain recombines TRBV20-1 with TRBJ1-6; D is unclear. The CDR3 totals 14 residues. V was clipped by 2 bases and J by 0 bases, with 5 bases between them. CDR1 is DFQATT, CDR2 SNEGSKA, per germline (reference sequence). CDR3 in amino acids: CSARQSSYNSPLHF. The CDR3 coding sequence is TGCAGTGCTAGACAGAGCTCCTATAATTCACCCCTCCACTTT.

The chain joins TRBV6-1 to TRBJ1-5; TRBD1 agrees at 7 bases. Trimming cost V 6 bases and J 2 bases; bases outside gene matches: 7. This CDR3 contains 15 residues. The germline gives CDR1 MNHNS, CDR2 SASEGT. CDR3 sequence reads: CASRETGLGNQPQHF. Written as DNA, the CDR3 is TGTGCCAGCAGAGAGACAGGGTTGGGCAATCAGCCCCAGCATTTT.

This clonotype was picked up a small number of times. The chain couples TRBV7-2 to TRBJ1-3, with D uncertain. Between the trimmed V and J ends, which lost 5 bases and 7 bases, there was a span of 21 bases. The CDR3 spans 16 residues. Germline V lookup: CDR1 SGHTA, CDR2 FQGNSA. The CDR3 DNA reads as TGTGCCAGCAGCGTAACGCGTGCAGTCGGAACCAACACCATATATTTT. It encodes CASSVTRAVGTNTIYF.

This chain joins TRBV7-2 and TRBJ2-7; 8 bases fit TRBD1. CDR3 size: 13 residues. Germline V gene sequence: CDR1 SGHTA, CDR2 FQGNSA. The V and J ends lost 5 bases and 2 bases, in that order; junction bases with no gene match: 2. For the CDR3, the DNA is TGTGCCAGCAGCCGACAGGGGACCTACGAGCAGTACTTC. This codes for CASSRQGTYEQYF.

The rearrangement joins TRBV6-2 or TRBV6-3 to TRBJ1-1; no clear D gene. Germline V gene data show CDR1 as MNHEY and CDR2 as SVGEGT. CDR3 length: 15 residues. Trimming stripped 4 bases from V and 0 bases from J, with 12 bases between. The CDR3: CASSSRGSLNTEAFF. CDR3 sequence (DNA): TGTGCCAGCAGTTCACGAGGGTCGTTGAACACTGAAGCTTTCTTT.

This chain connects TRBV11-2 to TRBJ2-7; 9 bases are a match to TRBD1. The trim removed 2 bases at V and 6 bases at J, leaving 2 bases unmatched. CDR3 length: 13 residues. Germline CDR1 and CDR2: SGHAT and FQNNGV. CDR3 DNA sequence: TGTGCCAGCAGCTTAAGGGACAGGGCCGAGCAGTACTTC. This sequence encodes CASSLRDRAEQYF.